The source of this T cell receptor (beta chain) is a study of T cells in Graves' hyperthyroidism and ophthalmopathy. The source material, RNA transcripts, was used to amplify TCR beta CDR3 regions. Primed by the HTBI set, a first-round RT-PCR was run on the TCR CDR3. From the multiplex PCR reads, TCRdb called clonotypes with MiXCR, one entry per CDR3 protein. The data contain 330,000 or so distinct CDR3 sequences, about a sixth of them singletons. This clonotype was counted ten times or more. J gave up 7 bases and V 3 bases, and 6 bases lay outside the gene matches. CDR3 length equals 16 residues. This sequence was found in a woman between 40 and 55 years old with Graves' ophthalmopathy. This chain links TRBV12-3 or TRBV12-4 with TRBJ2-2; TRBD2 matches at 12 bases. Sequencing was performed on blood. CDR3 in amino acids: CASSFGLAGLGGELFF. The CDR3 DNA reads TGTGCCAGCAGTTTTGGACTAGCGGGATTAGGCGGGGAGCTGTTTTTT.